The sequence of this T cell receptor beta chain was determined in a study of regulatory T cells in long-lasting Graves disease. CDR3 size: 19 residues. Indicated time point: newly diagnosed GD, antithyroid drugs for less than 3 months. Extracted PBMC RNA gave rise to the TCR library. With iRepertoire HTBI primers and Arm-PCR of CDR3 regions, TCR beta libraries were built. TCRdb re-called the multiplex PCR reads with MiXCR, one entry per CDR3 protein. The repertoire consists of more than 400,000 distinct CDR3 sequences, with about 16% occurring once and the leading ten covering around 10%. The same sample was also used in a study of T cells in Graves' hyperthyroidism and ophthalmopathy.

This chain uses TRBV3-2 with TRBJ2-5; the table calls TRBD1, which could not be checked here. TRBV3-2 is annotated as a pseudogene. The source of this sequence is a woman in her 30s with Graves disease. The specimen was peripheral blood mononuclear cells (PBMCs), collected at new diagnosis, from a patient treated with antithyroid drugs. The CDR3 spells CASSFRSHPPVEDQETQYF. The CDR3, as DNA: TGTGCCAGCAGCTTCCGGTCCCATCCCCCCGTGGAAGACCAAGAGACCCAGTACTTC.